The following is a T cell receptor (beta chain) sequence with its context. This clone was counted only a few times. Its antigen is not yet known. Sequence at one end of the junction differs from germline and may be a read error. The library was obtained by the immunoSEQ multiplex PCR assay. The multiplex PCR relied on a mix of 60 forward primers for TCR Vbeta segments and 13 reverse primers for TCR Jbeta segments. The CDR3 region of rearranged TCR beta genes was amplified from genomic DNA with a multiplex PCR assay. The amplified TCR beta libraries were sequenced on the Illumina HiSeq System as 87-base-pair reads. The authors' pipeline ran thus. A later analysis counted about 80 million unique TCR beta chains across the 550 to 700 repertoires, and some 11 million of these chains were shared by at least two donors. Raw reads were error-corrected and collapsed into unique sequences with a nearest-neighbor algorithm that merged closely related sequences to remove PCR and sequencing errors. V, D and J gene segments were assigned by aligning CDR3 sequences to IMGT reference sequences. For a sequence to be retained, a match of at least six nucleotides was required to both a V gene segment and a J gene segment. Rearrangements were called productive when the CDR3 lacked stop codons and stayed in frame with V and J; all others were non-productive. Following IMGT convention, CDR3 was defined as the stretch from the second conserved V-encoded cysteine to the conserved J-encoded phenylalanine. The earlier analysis of 500 to 600 of the donors excluded sequences that lacked an unambiguous match to a single V gene segment. In an earlier analysis of roughly 500 of the donors, V segments were called functional above 56.7% productive rearrangements and were called segregating when the between-donor standard deviation exceeded 5%. To diagnose cytomegalovirus status from the catalog of TCR beta chain sequences, a statistical classification framework was built. In a later analysis, V and J genes were assigned by comparing TCR nucleotide sequences against IMGT/GENE-DB human TR gene sequences. In a later analysis, CDR3 sequences and most-parsimonious VDJ recombination scenarios were assigned using the TCRdist pipeline. A later analysis defined each TCR beta chain by its CDR3 amino acid sequence plus V-gene family, and excluded reads lacking a unique V-gene family. A later analysis removed roughly 590 highly shared, low-generation-probability nucleotide sequences to deal with suspected cross-contamination and a sequencing artifact. In a later analysis, a clonal expansion index for each public chain was calculated from normalized within-repertoire ranks of inferred template counts. Generation probabilities in a later analysis came from a VDJ recombination model fitted to out-of-frame rearrangements, and those results were checked against IGoR. In a later analysis, TCR-TCR, TCR-HLA and TCR-CMV co-occurrence was scored with hypergeometric tests, and a repertoire-size bias correction was applied to TCR pairs. False discovery rates were estimated in a later analysis by permuting HLA or CMV assignments 20 times. In a later analysis, co-occurring TCRs were grouped using DBSCAN, with TCRdist sequence similarity added in when clustering inside HLA-allele-positive subsets. Co-occurrence clustering excluded repertoires with fewer than 30,000 or more than 120,000 public chains, plus five with anomalous nucleotide sharing. In TCRdb, the immuneACCESS table is reduced to in-frame sequences with V and J assigned. These tables do not hold every clone; where another copy was compared, an unresolved V gene accounts for under half, and the others remain unexplained. V and J calls and clone size come straight from that table; D and trimming were deduced from the DNA. Within this sample are approximately 180,000 clones, with 77% of them counted one time only. 1.4% to 1.5% of the sample is taken by the ten largest.

This sample is part of a study of cytomegalovirus exposure and HLA in healthy donors (dated by TCRdb to between 2016 and 2019). Some background on the complete study: According to an earlier analysis of around 600 of the donors, about 190 million T cells yielded 100 million or so unique TCR beta sequences and more than 250 Gb of sequence data. Roughly 300 gigabases of sequencing data and about 92 million unique TCR sequences made up an early release that covered approximately 650 HLA-typed donors. Among the roughly 390 genotyped donors, around 79% belonged to the genetic ancestry cluster associated with self-reported Caucasian donors. The study was designed to test whether signatures of past pathogen exposure could be identified by cataloging public T cell receptors. The T cell repertoires of about 700 subjects were profiled by immunosequencing and related to cytomegalovirus serostatus. Along with the roughly 670-subject first cohort, a separate validation cohort of over a hundred different subjects was used. To predict cytomegalovirus infection status, the study combined high-throughput TCR immunosequencing, statistical association of individual TCRs with disease status, and machine learning. In a later analysis, previously published TCR beta repertoires from 550 to 750 donors were re-analyzed and high-resolution HLA genotyping was added so that TCR occurrence patterns could be studied. Rather than using new phenotypic data, the later analysis identified candidate immune exposures from TCR beta sequences and from how often those sequences occurred across donors. In an earlier analysis of 587 of the donors, high-throughput TCR beta sequencing was used to judge whether each TCR beta V gene segment behaved as functional or pseudogenic. Donor age, sex, ethnicity and CMV serostatus were compiled alongside the repertoire data. In a later genetic analysis, genome-wide SNP genotypes for about 65% of the roughly 700 donors were used, and that subset was treated as a discovery cohort. All discovery cohort repertoires had been generated on a single sequencing platform. HLA typing covered class I and class II loci at four-digit resolution. Typing coverage differed by locus: A, B, C, DRB1 and DQB1 were typed in roughly 620-640 donors, DQA1 in 522, DPA1 in nearly 610, and DPB1 in about 450. A few DR-DQ haplotypes were treated as single units for association and clustering because of strong linkage in the cohort. On average, roughly 240,000 unique TCR beta nucleotide sequences were sequenced per donor among more than 350 genotyped donors of the cohort, with 15% to 20% of those sequences being non-productive.

Overall study results and their limits: CMV serostatus was the only immune exposure information available for the cohort. A later genetic analysis reported fewer N-insertions in productive TCRs among donors in an Asian-associated ancestry cluster than the roughly 620-donor mean. Three of the identified cytomegalovirus-associated TCR beta chains were confirmed in vitro to be specific for cytomegalovirus antigens. Assigning TCR associations to individual alleles was difficult when HLA alleles, especially DR and DQ, strongly co-occurred. While some public TCRs were present in many individuals, most TCR sequences turned up only very rarely across donors. The classifier was reported to diagnose cytomegalovirus status with high specificity and sensitivity in both the original and validation cohorts. Roughly uniform sequencing depth across donors was assumed in presence/absence analyses, although this assumption may not hold. V-gene and J-gene trimming of TCR beta chains was associated with a missense DCLRE1C variant in a later genetic analysis, and the association was replicated in an independent cohort. According to a later analysis, TCR association rates differed among HLA loci, with DRB1 alleles showing the most associated TCRs and HLA-C alleles showing the fewest. The authors suggested that the approach could potentially be extended to other disease states and immunological phenotypes. In a later analysis, most CMV-associated TCR beta chains were found to appear HLA-restricted, with HLA associations seemingly driven largely by CMV exposure. The study listed around 160 TCR beta chains as associated with cytomegalovirus. A cluster of highly shared sequence variants was judged likely to represent a technical artifact of the sequencing pipeline. Linkage disequilibrium might explain the correlated functional status among segregating V segments, but an unknown experimental factor could not be ruled out. Because HLA typing was unavailable for some donors at each locus, only the typed subset was used in association tests. Approximately 18 rarely observed V segments, including chromosome 9 orphons, were excluded from the earlier analysis of just under 600 of the donors because counts were too low. In a later analysis, HLA-associated TCR beta chains showed more clonal expansion and lower generation probabilities than non-associated chains that were equally common. Some IMGT-functional V segments, including TRBV6-2 and TRBV6-3, could not be told apart with the 87-base-pair reads, so those segments were excluded. A further reported finding was that TCR beta sequences accurately predicted the HLA-A and HLA-B alleles for most subjects in the first cohort. Specific HLA alleles were associated with roughly 17,000 TCR beta sequences at a false discovery rate of 0.05 in a later analysis. In an earlier analysis of about 540 of the donors, most TCR beta V segments were observed in productive rearrangements about 90% or about 30% of the time, broadly matching IMGT annotations. This cohort had only TCR beta chains sequenced, and the lack of alpha or paired-chain data limited which features could be detected. According to a later analysis, parvovirus B19, influenza, CMV and Epstein-Barr virus appeared linked to several top co-occurrence clusters.

CDR1 and CDR2 are read off the germline V gene (reference sequence) as LNHNV and YYDKDF. From cysteine to phenylalanine, the CDR3 is 15 amino acids long. Of all the DNA, just the CDR3 is kept, 45 bases in frame from base 1. The cohort consisted of 600 or so healthy bone marrow donors. At the time of sampling, all cohort members were nominally healthy, though unrecorded immune exposures were likely present. The donor was CMV seropositive and belonged to the group of 250 to 350 seropositive cohort members. A peripheral blood sample was collected from each donor, and TCR beta sequencing was performed on peripheral blood mononuclear cells. Genomic DNA extraction from the blood cell samples was performed with the Qiagen DNeasy Blood Extraction Kit.

The receptor's source is a woman in her 30s in good health and CMV-seropositive. The sequencing sample was made of PBMCs. Rearrangement joined TRBV15 to TRBJ1-4; the D gene is unclear. CDR3 protein: CATSPPGFAKEKLFF. DNA sequence: TGTGCCACCAGCCCCCCGGGTTTTGCTAAAGAAAAACTGTTTTTT.